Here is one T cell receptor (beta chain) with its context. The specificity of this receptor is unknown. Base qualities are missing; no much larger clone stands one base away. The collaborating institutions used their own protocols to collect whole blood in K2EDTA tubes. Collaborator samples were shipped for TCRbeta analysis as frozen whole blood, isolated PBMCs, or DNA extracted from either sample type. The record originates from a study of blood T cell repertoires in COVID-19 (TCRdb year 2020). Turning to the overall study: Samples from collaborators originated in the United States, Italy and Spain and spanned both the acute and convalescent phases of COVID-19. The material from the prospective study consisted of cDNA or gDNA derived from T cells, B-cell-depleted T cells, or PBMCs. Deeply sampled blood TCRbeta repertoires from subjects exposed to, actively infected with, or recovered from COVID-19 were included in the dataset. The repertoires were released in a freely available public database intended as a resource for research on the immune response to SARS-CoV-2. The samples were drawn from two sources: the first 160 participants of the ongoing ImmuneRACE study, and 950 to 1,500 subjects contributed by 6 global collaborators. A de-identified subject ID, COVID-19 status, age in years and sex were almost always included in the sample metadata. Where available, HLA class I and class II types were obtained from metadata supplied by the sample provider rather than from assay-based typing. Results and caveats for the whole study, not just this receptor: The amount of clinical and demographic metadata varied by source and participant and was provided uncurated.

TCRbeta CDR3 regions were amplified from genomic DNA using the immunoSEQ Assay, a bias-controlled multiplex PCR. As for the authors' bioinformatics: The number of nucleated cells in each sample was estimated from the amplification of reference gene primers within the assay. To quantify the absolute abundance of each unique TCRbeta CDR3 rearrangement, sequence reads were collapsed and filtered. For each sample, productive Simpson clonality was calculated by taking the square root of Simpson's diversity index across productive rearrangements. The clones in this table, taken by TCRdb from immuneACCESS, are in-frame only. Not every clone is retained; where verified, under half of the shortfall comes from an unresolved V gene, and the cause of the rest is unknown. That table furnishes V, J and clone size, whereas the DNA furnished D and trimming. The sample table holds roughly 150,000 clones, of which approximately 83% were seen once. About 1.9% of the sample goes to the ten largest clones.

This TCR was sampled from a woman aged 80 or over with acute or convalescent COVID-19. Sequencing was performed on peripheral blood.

The bases read TGTGCCAGTGCGGACAGGACAAACTCTGGAAACACCATATATTTT. Translated, it gives CASADRTNSGNTIYF. The sequence links TRBV19 to TRBJ1-3, with TRBD1 identical over 7 junction bases. There are 15 amino acids in the CDR3, from cysteine to phenylalanine inclusive. The CDR3 DNA has 45 bases and is translated from base 1. From V the trimming removes 8 bases and from J it removes 0 bases, while the gene matches leave 7 bases of the junction unaccounted for. The germline V gene (reference sequence) yields LNHDA for CDR1 and SQIVND for CDR2.